Below, one T cell receptor (beta chain) is given with its context. Its antigen has not been determined. The input lacks base qualities; no much larger clone sits a single base away. The immunoSEQ Assay, a bias-controlled multiplex PCR, was used to amplify TCRbeta CDR3 regions from genomic DNA. For the original study's pipeline: The number of nucleated cells in each sample was estimated by amplification of reference gene primers within the assay. To quantify the absolute abundance of each unique TCRbeta CDR3 rearrangement, sequence reads were collapsed and filtered. Productive Simpson clonality was computed per sample as the square root of Simpson's diversity index over productive rearrangements. The table comes from immuneACCESS by way of TCRdb, which keeps in-frame sequences with V and J called. Part of the clones is missing from these tables; in studies checked, under half for an unresolved V gene and the rest for unknown reasons. That table is the source of V, J and clone size, and D and trimming were worked out from the DNA. This sample has roughly 270,000 clones in its table, and approximately 82% of those were observed once. 5% of the sample is in the top ten clones.

The sample originates from a study of blood T cell repertoires in COVID-19 (dated by TCRdb to the early 2020s). Turning to the overall study: Samples from collaborators originated in the United States, Italy and Spain and spanned both the acute and convalescent phases of COVID-19. The material from the prospective study consisted of cDNA or gDNA derived from T cells, B-cell-depleted T cells, or PBMCs. The dataset comprised deeply sampled blood TCRbeta repertoires from subjects exposed to, actively infected with, or recovered from COVID-19. A freely available public database, intended as a resource for researchers studying the immune response to SARS-CoV-2, is where the repertoires were released. Samples were obtained from the ongoing ImmuneRACE study (first 160 participants) and from over 1,000 subjects provided by 6 global collaborators. Nearly every sample came with metadata listing a de-identified subject ID, COVID-19 status, age in years and sex. Where available, HLA class I and class II types were obtained from metadata supplied by the sample provider rather than from assay-based typing.

Cut back by 6 bases and 8 bases, the V and J ends lie 7 bases apart. Its CDR3 holds 11 amino acids, cysteine through phenylalanine. CDR3 DNA is the only sequence kept; it has 33 bases, read in frame from the first base. Participants in the prospective study were enrolled through a virtual design, were aged 18 to 89 years, and lived in approximately 25 United States geographic areas. To assign participants to cohorts, the prospective study relied on clinical history that participants themselves reported in a screening survey and a study questionnaire. Exposed participants had been in contact with someone with a PCR-confirmed or clinician-diagnosed COVID-19 case within 2 weeks of study entry. In the prospective study, mobile phlebotomists collected whole blood, serum and a nasopharyngeal or oropharyngeal swab from each participant. Additional blood draws and questionnaires over an approximately 2-month period could optionally be provided by prospective study participants. Prospective study blood samples were shipped either frozen or at room temperature before DNA extraction.

The paper as a whole reports these results and caveats: Clinical and demographic metadata were provided uncurated, with the amount varying by source and participant.

The receptor was derived from a man aged 35-49 years who had been exposed to COVID-19. Sequencing used PBMCs or T cells enriched from blood (not recorded which). The rearrangement joined TRBV12-3 or TRBV12-4 to TRBJ2-2, with the identity of the D gene unclear. The CDR3 loop reads CASSTVGELFF. In nucleotide form, the sequence is TGTGCCAGCAGCACAGTTGGGGAGCTGTTTTTT.